The T cell receptor beta chain under discussion was sequenced for a study of T-cell memory formation after mild COVID-19. With regard to this clonotype: Its cognate antigen is unknown.

Using constant-segment primers, 5'RACE produced TCR alpha and TCR beta cDNA libraries carrying sample barcodes and UMIs. A single record per CDR3 protein comes from TCRdb applying MiXCR to the 5' RACE reads. This table has about 470,000 distinct CDR3 sequences, around 25% appearing once. Germline V gene data show CDR1 as SGHRS and CDR2 as YFSETQ. The V end lost 3 bases, the J end lost 0 bases, and 18 bases lay between the germline ends. The CDR3 runs to 17 residues. Overall study findings and caveats: There was a balanced CD4/CD8 profile in clones contracting day 15 to 85, and later expanders leaned CD4+.

This chain links TRBV5-1 with TRBJ1-2; no reliable D call. The sequenced sample consisted of PBMCs or a T cell subset sorted from them (not recorded which). This receptor was identified in an adult woman who had mild COVID-19 (a few samples of this study predate the infection). Cell type and time point are not known. The CDR3 sequence is CASSYTSPGFTNYGYTF. DNA for the CDR3: TGCGCCAGCAGCTATACATCTCCAGGATTCACTAACTATGGCTACACCTTC. The full variable domain, with the rest looked up from reference TRBV5-1 and TRBJ1-2, is KAGVTQTPRYLIKTRGQQVTLSCSPISGHRSVSWYQQTPGQGLQFLFEYFSETQRNKGNFPGRFSGRQFSNSRSEMNVSTLELGDSALYLCASSYTSPGFTNYGYTFGSGTRLTVV.